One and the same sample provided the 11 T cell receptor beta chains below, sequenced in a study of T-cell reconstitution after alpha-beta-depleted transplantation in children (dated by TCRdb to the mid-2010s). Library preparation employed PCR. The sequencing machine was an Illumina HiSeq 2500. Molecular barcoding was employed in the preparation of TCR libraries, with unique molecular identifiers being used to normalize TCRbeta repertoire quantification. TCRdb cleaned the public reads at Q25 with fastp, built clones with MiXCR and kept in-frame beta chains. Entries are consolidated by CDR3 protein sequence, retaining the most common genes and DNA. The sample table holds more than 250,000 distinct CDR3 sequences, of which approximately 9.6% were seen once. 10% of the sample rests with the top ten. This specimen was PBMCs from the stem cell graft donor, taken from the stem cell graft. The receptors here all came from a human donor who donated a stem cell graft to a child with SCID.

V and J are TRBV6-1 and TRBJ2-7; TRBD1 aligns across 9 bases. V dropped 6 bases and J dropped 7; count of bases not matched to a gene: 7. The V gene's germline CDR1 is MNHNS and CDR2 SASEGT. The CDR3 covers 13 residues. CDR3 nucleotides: TGTGCCAGCAGCATGGACAGGGGAGTGGAGCAGTACTTC. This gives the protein CASSMDRGVEQYF.

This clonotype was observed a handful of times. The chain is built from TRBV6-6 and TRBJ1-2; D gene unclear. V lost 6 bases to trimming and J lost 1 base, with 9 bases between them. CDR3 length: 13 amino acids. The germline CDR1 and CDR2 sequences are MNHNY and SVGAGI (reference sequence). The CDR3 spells CASRSDGNYGYTF. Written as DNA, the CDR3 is TGTGCCAGCAGGTCGGACGGTAACTATGGCTACACCTTC.

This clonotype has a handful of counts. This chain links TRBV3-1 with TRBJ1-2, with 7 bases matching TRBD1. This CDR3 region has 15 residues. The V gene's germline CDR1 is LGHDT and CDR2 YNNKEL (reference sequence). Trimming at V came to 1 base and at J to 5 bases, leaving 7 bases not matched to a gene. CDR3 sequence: CASSQVDSGGYGYTF. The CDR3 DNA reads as TGTGCCAGCAGCCAAGTAGATTCAGGGGGATATGGCTACACCTTC.

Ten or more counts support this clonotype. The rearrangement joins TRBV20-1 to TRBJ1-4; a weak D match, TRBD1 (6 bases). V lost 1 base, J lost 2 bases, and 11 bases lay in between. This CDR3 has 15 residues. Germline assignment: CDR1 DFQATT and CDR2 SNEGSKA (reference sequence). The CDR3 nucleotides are TGCAGTGCTAGAGGCCCAGGGGAGACTAATGAAAAACTGTTTTTT. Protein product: CSARGPGETNEKLFF.

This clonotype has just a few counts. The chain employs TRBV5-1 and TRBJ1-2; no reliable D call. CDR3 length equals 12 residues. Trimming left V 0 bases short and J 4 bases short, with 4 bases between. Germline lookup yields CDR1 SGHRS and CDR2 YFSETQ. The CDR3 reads CASSLDTYGYTF. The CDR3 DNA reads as TGCGCCAGCAGCTTGGATACCTATGGCTACACCTTC.

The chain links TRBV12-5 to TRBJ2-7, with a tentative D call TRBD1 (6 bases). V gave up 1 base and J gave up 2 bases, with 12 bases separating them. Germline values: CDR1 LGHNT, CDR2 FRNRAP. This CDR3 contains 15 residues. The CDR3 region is CASGLGHRETYEQYF. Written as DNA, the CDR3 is TGTGCTAGTGGTTTGGGACACAGGGAAACCTACGAGCAGTACTTC.

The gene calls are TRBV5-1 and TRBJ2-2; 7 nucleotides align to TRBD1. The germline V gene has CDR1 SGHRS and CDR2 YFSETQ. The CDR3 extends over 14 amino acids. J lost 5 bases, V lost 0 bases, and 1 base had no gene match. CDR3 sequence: CASSLVGQTGELFF. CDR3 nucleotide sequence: TGCGCCAGCAGCTTGGTGGGACAGACCGGGGAGCTGTTTTTT.

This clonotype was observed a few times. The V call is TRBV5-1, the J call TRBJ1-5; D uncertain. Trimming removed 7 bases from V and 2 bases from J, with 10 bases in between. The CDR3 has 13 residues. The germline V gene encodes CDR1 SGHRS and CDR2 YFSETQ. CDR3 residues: CASGSERNQPQHF. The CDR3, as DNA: TGCGCCAGCGGCTCGGAGCGCAATCAGCCCCAGCATTTT.

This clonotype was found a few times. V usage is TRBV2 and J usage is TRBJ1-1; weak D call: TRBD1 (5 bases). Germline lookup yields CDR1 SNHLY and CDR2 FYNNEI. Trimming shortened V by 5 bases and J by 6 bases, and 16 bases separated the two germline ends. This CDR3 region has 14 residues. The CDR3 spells CASSPQGAVPEAFF. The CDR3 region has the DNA TGTGCCAGCAGTCCCCAGGGTGCCGTGCCTGAAGCTTTCTTT.

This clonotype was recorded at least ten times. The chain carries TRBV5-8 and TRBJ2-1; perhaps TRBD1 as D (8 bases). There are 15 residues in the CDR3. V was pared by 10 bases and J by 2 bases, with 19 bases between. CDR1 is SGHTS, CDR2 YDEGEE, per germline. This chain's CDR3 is CASGSGTGPYNEQFF. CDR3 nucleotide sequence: TGTGCCTCGGGGAGCGGGACAGGCCCCTACAATGAGCAGTTCTTC.

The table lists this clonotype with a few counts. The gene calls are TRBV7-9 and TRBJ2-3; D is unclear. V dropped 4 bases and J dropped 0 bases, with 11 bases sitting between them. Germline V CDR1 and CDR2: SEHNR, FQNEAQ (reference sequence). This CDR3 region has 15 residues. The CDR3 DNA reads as TGTGCCAGCAGCTCTCAAGGCGGCAGCACAGATACGCAGTATTTT. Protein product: CASSSQGGSTDTQYF.